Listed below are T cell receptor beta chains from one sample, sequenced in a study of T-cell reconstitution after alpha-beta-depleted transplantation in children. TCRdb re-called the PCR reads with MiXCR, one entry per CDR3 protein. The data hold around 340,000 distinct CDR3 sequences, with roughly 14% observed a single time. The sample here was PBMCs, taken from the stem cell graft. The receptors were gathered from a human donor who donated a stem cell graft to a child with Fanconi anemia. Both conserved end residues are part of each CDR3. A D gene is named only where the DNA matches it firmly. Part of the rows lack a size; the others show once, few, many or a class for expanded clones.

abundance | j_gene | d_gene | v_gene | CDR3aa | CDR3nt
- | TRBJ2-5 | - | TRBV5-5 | CASSFFRETQYF | TGTGCCAGCAGCTTTTTCAGGGAGACCCAGTACTTC
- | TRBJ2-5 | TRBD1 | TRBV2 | CASSPLRDRQETQYF | TGTGCCAGCAGTCCTCTTCGGGACAGACAAGAGACCCAGTACTTC
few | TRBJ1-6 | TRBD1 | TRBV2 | CASSEGQGGGSPLHF | TGTGCCAGCAGTGAGGGACAGGGAGGAGGATCACCCCTCCACTTT
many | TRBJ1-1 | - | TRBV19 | CASSLGIGVRMNTEAFF | TGTGCCAGTAGTTTAGGCATCGGGGTGAGGATGAACACTGAAGCTTTCTTT
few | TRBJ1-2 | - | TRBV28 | CATSPGTANYGYTF | TGTGCCACCTCCCCCGGGACGGCTAACTATGGCTACACCTTC
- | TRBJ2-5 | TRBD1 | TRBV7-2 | CASSFFRRLLRLNGTGPRETQYF | TGTGCCAGCAGCTTTTTCAGACGATTGCTAAGATTAAACGGGACAGGGCCTAGAGAGACCCAGTACTTC
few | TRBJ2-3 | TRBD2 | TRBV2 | CASSEDSGVSTDTQYF | TGTGCCAGCAGTGAAGATAGCGGGGTTAGCACAGATACGCAGTATTTT
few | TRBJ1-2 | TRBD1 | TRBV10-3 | CAISFGQGNYGYTF | TGTGCCATCAGCTTTGGACAGGGAAACTATGGCTACACCTTC
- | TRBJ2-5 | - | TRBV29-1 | CSAGTPQETQYF | TGCAGCGCCGGGACACCTCAAGAGACCCAGTACTTC
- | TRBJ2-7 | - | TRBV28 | CASSVTVSSYEQYF | TGTGCCAGCAGTGTGACGGTCAGCTCCTACGAGCAGTACTTC
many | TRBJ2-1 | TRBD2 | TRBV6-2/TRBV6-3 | CASKTGGGANEQFF | TGTGCCAGCAAGACTGGCGGGGGGGCGAATGAGCAGTTCTTC
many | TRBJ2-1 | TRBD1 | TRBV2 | CASRDRGDEQFF | TGTGCCAGCAGAGACAGGGGAGACGAGCAGTTCTTC
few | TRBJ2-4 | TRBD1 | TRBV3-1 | CASSPKGQINDIQYF | TGTGCCAGCAGCCCAAAGGGACAGATAAATGACATTCAGTACTTC
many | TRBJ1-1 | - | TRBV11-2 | CASSPLGTNTEAFF | TGTGCCAGCAGCCCCCTTGGGACGAACACTGAAGCTTTCTTT
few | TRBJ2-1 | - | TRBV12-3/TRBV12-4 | CASSRGDIRWGSNEQFF | TGTGCCAGCAGCCGTGGGGATATACGATGGGGGTCCAATGAGCAGTTCTTC
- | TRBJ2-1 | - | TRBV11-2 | CASSLRVPIYNEQFF | TGTGCCAGCAGCCTGCGGGTCCCGATCTACAATGAGCAGTTCTTC
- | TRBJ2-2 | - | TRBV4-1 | CASSQLQIANTGELFF | TGCGCCAGCAGCCAGTTACAGATAGCGAACACCGGGGAGCTGTTTTTT
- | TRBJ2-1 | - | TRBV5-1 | CASREGGGISYNEQFF | TGCGCCAGCAGGGAGGGCGGAGGGATCTCCTACAATGAGCAGTTCTTC
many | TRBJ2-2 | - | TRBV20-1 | CSARDGQMGELFF | TGCAGTGCTAGAGACGGTCAGATGGGGGAGCTGTTTTTT
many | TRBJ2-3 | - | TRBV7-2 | CASSLGGVGATDTQYF | TGTGCCAGCAGCTTAGGGGGCGTGGGGGCCACAGATACGCAGTATTTT